This T cell receptor (beta chain) was sequenced in a study of metastatic and nonmetastatic thyroid tumors. General study points: Relative to benign nodules, malignant thyroid tumors were reportedly characterized by significantly elevated TCR beta diversity in blood and tumor.

TCRdb ran MiXCR on the PCR reads. The data contain approximately 30,000 clones, 7% to 9% of them seen just once; the ten biggest clones take up around 44%. Ahead of thyroid surgery, no patient had received treatment of any kind. The V gene lost 6 bases and the J gene lost 2 bases, with 22 bases spanning the gap. The CDR3 runs 17 residues. Germline-derived CDR1 and CDR2 are SEHNR and FQNEAQ (reference sequence). Turning to this clone: No antigen is known for it.

The sequence was collected from a female donor with papillary thyroid cancer or a benign thyroid nodule (not recorded which). Some clones in this sample may be carry-over from other donors' samples. The chain has TRBV7-9 and TRBJ2-5; tentatively, D is TRBD2 (7 bases). Sequencing used blood. CDR3 amino acids: CASRMDERDTTQETQYF. Written as DNA, the CDR3 is TGTGCCAGCAGAATGGATGAGCGGGACACAACTCAAGAGACCCAGTACTTC.